Each of the 28 T cell receptor beta chains below was sequenced from the same sample in a study of T cells in Graves' hyperthyroidism and ophthalmopathy. RNA transcripts served as the template for amplifying TCR beta CDR3 regions. A first-round RT-PCR of the TCR CDR3 used the HTBI primer set. TCRdb reprocessed the multiplex PCR reads with MiXCR, giving one entry per CDR3 protein. The profile shows around 760,000 distinct CDR3 sequences, 35% of them singletons. Sequencing was carried out using blood. Receptor source: a woman aged 40 to 50 with Graves' hyperthyroidism.

This clonotype was seen a handful of times. The chain links TRBV11-2 to TRBJ1-2, with TRBD1 as a possible D gene (5 bases). The CDR3 is 14 residues long. CDR1 is SGHAT, CDR2 FQNNGV, per germline. V was cut by 8 bases and J by 5 bases, with 18 bases left in between. In DNA form, the CDR3 reads TGTGCCAGCCGCGCAAATTCAGGGCGATATGGCTACACCTTC. Translation gives CASRANSGRYGYTF.

Details on this clonotype: This may be a read error: a much more frequent sequence differs by one nucleotide. V usage is TRBV7-2 and J usage is TRBJ1-2; D not resolved. This CDR3 has 13 residues. Germline V gene lookup returns CDR1 SGHTA and CDR2 FQGNSA. V was trimmed by 6 bases and J by 7 bases, leaving 15 bases between them. The CDR3 DNA is TGTGCCAGCAGTTTCACCCTCAAGGGTGGCTACACCTTC. It is translated as CASSFTLKGGYTF. Drawing the rest from reference TRBV7-2 and TRBJ1-2, the complete variable domain is GAGVSQSPSNKVTEKGKDVELRCDPISGHTALYWYRQSLGQGLEFLIYFQGNSAPDKSGLPSDRFSAERTGGSVSTLTIQRTQQEDSAVYLCASSFTLKGGYTFGSGTRLTVV.

This clonotype has ten or more counts. The CDR3 here is CASSVTSLNGYTF. In DNA form, the CDR3 reads TGTGCCAGCAGCGTGACATCGCTGAATGGCTACACCTTC. The chain combines TRBV7-9 with TRBJ1-2; D is uncertain. CDR3 size: 13 residues. V was clipped by 5 bases and J by 6 bases, with 13 bases between them. The germline V gene has CDR1 SEHNR and CDR2 FQNEAQ (reference sequence).

Note on this clonotype: One base away lies a much larger clone, so this may be a sequencing read error. The V and J genes are TRBV7-2 and TRBJ1-6, with 7 nucleotides matching TRBD1. With 3 bases clipped from V and 7 bases from J, the junction kept 18 bases outside the gene matches. Germline lookup yields CDR1 SGHTA and CDR2 FQGNSA. The CDR3 spans 19 residues. CDR3 sequence (DNA): TGTGCCAGCAGCTTTATCAGCTTAGGGGCAGGGGGACTCAATTCACCCCTCCACTTT. Protein product: CASSFISLGAGGLNSPLHF.

Concerning this clonotype itself: The CDR3 does not close with the conserved phenylalanine or tryptophan, likely indicating a read error. This chain links TRBV29-1 with TRBJ1-1; 7 nucleotides match TRBD1. Germline CDR1 reads SQVTM; CDR2 reads ANQGSEA. CDR3 length: 14 amino acids. V lost 4 bases to trimming and J lost 4 bases; unmatched junction nucleotides: 9. DNA of the CDR3: TGCAGCGTTGGAGATGCGGACAGGACCACTGAAGCTTTCTCT. Its translation is CSVGDADRTTEAFS.

This clonotype was recorded once. The junction does not match germline at one end; this may be a read error. The genes are TRBV7-9 and TRBJ1-4, with a weak D call TRBD1 (6 bases). Germline V gene sequence: CDR1 SEHNR, CDR2 FQNEAQ (reference sequence). This CDR3 is 14 amino acids long. The CDR3 DNA sequence: TGCGCCAGCGGGGAGGGACATACTAATGAAAAACTGTTTTTT. This translates into CASGEGHTNEKLFF.

The table lists this clonotype with a few counts. The chain carries TRBV20-1 and TRBJ2-2, with D perhaps matching TRBD2 (5 bases). Trimming took 3 bases from V and 3 from J, leaving 11 bases between them. The CDR3 loop spans 14 amino acids. The V gene's germline CDR1 is DFQATT and CDR2 SNEGSKA (reference sequence). CDR3 in amino acids: CSARPKRYTGELFF. The CDR3 DNA reads TGCAGTGCTAGGCCCAAGCGGTACACCGGGGAGCTGTTTTTT.

This clonotype showed up many times. The rearrangement uses TRBV7-2 and TRBJ1-1, with TRBD1 matching over 10 bases. Per germline, CDR1 SGHTA and CDR2 FQGNSA. Trimming at V came to 1 base and at J to 9 bases, leaving 2 bases not matched to a gene. This CDR3 region has 13 residues. The CDR3, as DNA: TGTGCCAGCAGCTTAGTGGGACAGGGGAAAGCTTTCTTT. As protein: CASSLVGQGKAFF.

This clonotype has ten or more counts. The V call is TRBV9, the J call TRBJ1-1, with a possible D match to TRBD1 (5 bases). V lost 3 bases and J lost 1, with 13 bases in between. Germline V gene lookup returns CDR1 SGDLS and CDR2 YYNGEE. This CDR3 has 15 residues. CDR3 DNA sequence: TGTGCCAGCAGCGCACGCACAGGATGGAACACTGAAGCTTTCTTT. Amino acids: CASSARTGWNTEAFF.

This chain joins TRBV19 and TRBJ1-2; unclear D gene. CDR1 and CDR2 (germline): LNHDA, SQIVND (reference sequence). CDR3 size: 12 residues. V lost 6 bases and J lost 8, with 13 bases in between. The CDR3 reads CASSASGWGYTF. Written as DNA, the CDR3 is TGTGCCAGTAGCGCCTCGGGTTGGGGCTACACCTTC.

The chain carries TRBV9 and TRBJ1-3; possibly TRBD1 for D (5 bases). The CDR3 is 15 residues long. Germline V gene lookup returns CDR1 SGDLS and CDR2 YYNGEE. Trimming left V 5 bases short and J 4 bases short, with 16 bases between. CDR3 region: CASSPPGTRGNTIYF. In nucleotides, the CDR3 is TGTGCCAGCAGTCCGCCAGGGACTAGGGGAAACACCATATATTTT.

This clonotype came up many times. The chain employs TRBV10-3 and TRBJ1-1; D ambiguous. V shed 2 bases and J shed 5 bases, with 9 bases lying between them. Germline loops: CDR1 ENHRY, CDR2 SYGVKD. The CDR3 consists of 13 residues. The CDR3 DNA follows: TGTGCCATCAGTGAGGCCTCCAGAACTGAAGCTTTCTTT. Its translation is CAISEASRTEAFF.

This chain connects TRBV12-3 or TRBV12-4 to TRBJ1-1, with D maybe TRBD1 (6 bases). The CDR3 extends over 13 amino acids. The germline V and J ends were trimmed by 3 bases and 10 bases, with 15 bases remaining between them. The CDR3, as DNA: TGTGCCAGCAGTTTTAGGGGGTTACTGGGAGCTTTCTTT. Its protein product is CASSFRGLLGAFF.

This clonotype was counted between two and nine times. The chain recombines TRBV6-1 with TRBJ1-5; 9 bases fit TRBD1. V was pared by 8 bases and J by 6 bases, with 8 bases of the junction left unmatched. CDR3 length: 14 residues. Per germline, CDR1 MNHNS and CDR2 SASEGT. The CDR3 region has the DNA TGTGCCAGCCACGGACAGGGGAGGGGTCAGCCCCAGCATTTT. Its translation is CASHGQGRGQPQHF.

This clonotype was detected ten times or more. This rearrangement joins TRBV10-3 to TRBJ2-5; D unresolved. Trimming pared 9 bases from V and 3 bases from J, leaving 5 bases between. CDR1 is ENHRY and CDR2 is SYGVKD in the germline V gene. CDR3 length: 10 residues. CDR3 nucleotides: TGTGCCATGGGGAAAGAGACCCAGTACTTC. It translates to CAMGKETQYF.

This clonotype was observed at least ten times. V and J are TRBV9 and TRBJ1-2; D is perhaps TRBD1 (5 bases). The CDR3 is 13 residues long. The V gene lost 4 bases and the J gene lost 4 bases, with 11 bases spanning the gap. The germline CDR1 and CDR2 sequences are SGDLS and YYNGEE. The CDR3 here is CASSQQVAYGYTF. The CDR3 DNA sequence: TGTGCCAGCAGCCAACAGGTTGCCTATGGCTACACCTTC. Variable domain in full (rest from reference TRBV9 and TRBJ1-2): DSGVTQTPKHLITATGQRVTLRCSPRSGDLSVYWYQQSLDQGLQFLIQYYNGEERAKGNILERFSAQQFPDLHSELNLSSLELGDSALYFCASSQQVAYGYTFGSGTRLTVV.

This clonotype was found a few times. V and J are TRBV7-2 and TRBJ2-1; D call uncertain. Germline V gene lookup returns CDR1 SGHTA and CDR2 FQGNSA. V was pared by 2 bases and J by 5 bases, with 7 bases between. This CDR3 contains 13 residues. The CDR3, as DNA: TGTGCCAGCAGCTTATCACTTCACAATGAGCAGTTCTTC. Residues: CASSLSLHNEQFF.

This chain links TRBV29-1 with TRBJ2-7; unclear D gene. CDR1 is SQVTM and CDR2 is ANQGSEA in the germline V gene. V gave up 8 bases and J gave up 7 bases, with 9 bases separating them. There are 9 residues in the CDR3. CDR3 coding DNA: TGCAGCTCCGTGGGGGAGCAGTACTTC. It specifies CSSVGEQYF.

The chain joins TRBV7-2 to TRBJ1-1, with D perhaps matching TRBD1 (6 bases). CDR3 length: 15 residues. Germline loops: CDR1 SGHTA, CDR2 FQGNSA. V dropped 4 bases and J dropped 1 base, with 13 bases sitting between them. This CDR3 is CASSSGQNSNTEAFF. The CDR3 region has the DNA TGTGCCAGCAGCTCCGGACAGAACTCGAACACTGAAGCTTTCTTT. Looking up the rest from reference TRBV7-2 and TRBJ1-1 gives the full variable domain: GAGVSQSPSNKVTEKGKDVELRCDPISGHTALYWYRQSLGQGLEFLIYFQGNSAPDKSGLPSDRFSAERTGGSVSTLTIQRTQQEDSAVYLCASSSGQNSNTEAFFGQGTRLTVV.

The chain carries TRBV7-9 and TRBJ1-1; no clear D. The CDR3 covers 16 residues. Germline CDR1 SEHNR, CDR2 FQNEAQ (reference sequence). With 4 bases removed from V and 0 bases from J, the gap between germline ends came to 15 bases. The CDR3 DNA is TGTGCCAGCAGCTCCAGACGGGAGAGGGTGAACACTGAAGCTTTCTTT. It yields the protein CASSSRRERVNTEAFF.

The rearrangement joins TRBV29-1 to TRBJ1-2, with D uncertain. The V and J ends lost 8 bases and 4 bases respectively, with 17 bases between them. Germline CDR1 is SQVTM and CDR2 is ANQGSEA. This CDR3 is 13 amino acids long. CDR3 bases: TGCAGCTTAGTTGAGGAGGGCGGCTATGGCTACACCTTC. Translating it yields CSLVEEGGYGYTF.

The table lists this clonotype with many counts. As DNA, the CDR3 is TGTGCCACCAGTGATCGCACTAGGGGGCAAGAGACCCAGTACTTC. This gives the protein CATSDRTRGQETQYF. V usage is TRBV24-1 and J usage is TRBJ2-5; maybe TRBD1 (6 bases). CDR1 is KGHDR and CDR2 is SFDVKD in the germline V gene. The CDR3 loop spans 15 amino acids. Between the trimmed V and J ends, which lost 3 bases and 2 bases, there was a span of 12 bases.

This clonotype was counted only a few times. This chain links TRBV19 with TRBJ1-4, with D possibly TRBD1 on 5 matching bases. There are 15 residues in the CDR3. Trimming removed 3 bases from V and 7 bases from J, with 15 bases in between. CDR1 is LNHDA, CDR2 SQIVND, per germline (reference sequence). The CDR3 nucleotides read TGTGCCAGTAGTATTGTCGGGGCGCAACGTGAAAAACTGTTTTTT. This sequence encodes CASSIVGAQREKLFF.

The V gene is TRBV7-2, the J gene TRBJ1-2; the match to TRBD1 covers 11 bases. The CDR3 spans 15 residues. Germline loops: CDR1 SGHTA, CDR2 FQGNSA. J lost 8 bases, V lost 6 bases, and 11 bases had no gene match. The CDR3 bases are TGTGCCAGCAGTTCCTCGGACAGGGGGCGTCTAGGCTACACCTTC. It encodes CASSSSDRGRLGYTF.

This clonotype has a handful of counts. Here the CDR3 omits its conserved ending phenylalanine or tryptophan, so a read error is the likely source. No DNA is shown, since the ends of the CDR3 on it are uncertain; the CDR3 is the one TCRdb lists. The chain joins TRBV7-2 to TRBJ2-7; no DNA check was done on the table's D call, TRBD2. Per the germline V gene, CDR1 is SGHTA and CDR2 is FQGNSA. The CDR3 is 8 residues long, ends included. This chain's CDR3 is CASSRLAG.

CDR3 nucleotide sequence: TGTGCCAGCGCCGATCTCCCGCAGGTGGCAACACCCCTCCACTTT. Translated, it gives CASADLPQVATPLHF. The genes are TRBV24-1 and TRBJ1-6; D unresolved. This CDR3 is 15 amino acids long. Germline loops: CDR1 KGHDR, CDR2 SFDVKD. The V end lost 11 bases, the J end lost 11 bases, and 24 bases lay between the germline ends.

This clonotype has at least ten counts. The J gene is TRBJ2-7, the V gene TRBV9, with 10 bases fitting TRBD1. This CDR3 has 15 residues. J gave up 2 bases and V 1 base, and 3 bases lay outside the gene matches. Germline loops: CDR1 SGDLS, CDR2 YYNGEE. CDR3: CASSVSGTGAYEQYF. The CDR3 coding sequence is TGTGCCAGCAGCGTATCCGGGACAGGGGCCTACGAGCAGTACTTC.

The chain combines TRBV7-8 with TRBJ2-7; 7 bases are a match to TRBD1. V shed 5 bases, J shed 9 bases, and the junction held 10 bases outside the gene matches. The CDR3 consists of 13 residues. Germline V gene sequence: CDR1 SGHVS, CDR2 FQNEAQ. CDR3 DNA: TGTGCCAGCAGCCAAATCTGGGACAGCGGGCAGTACTTC. Its translation: CASSQIWDSGQYF.